The 15 T cell receptor beta chains presented below share a single source sample, sequenced in a study of identical twins (dated by TCRdb to the mid-2010s). Library preparation was by 5' RACE. TCRdb shows the sequencer as Illumina HiSeq 2000. TCRdb itself trimmed the public reads at Q25 with fastp, ran MiXCR and retained productive beta chains. Every entry covers one CDR3 protein and lists the most common genes and DNA from its rows. The sample yields about 240,000 distinct CDR3 sequences; 7.5% were counted once. Under 7% of the sample lies in the top ten. These data also featured in a second study, about yellow fever vaccine responses in identical twins.

Source material: CD8+ T cells sorted from blood. The receptors stem from a young woman in good health.

This chain joins TRBV24-1 and TRBJ1-2; the D gene is possibly TRBD1 (5 bases). V gave up 9 bases and J gave up 5 bases, with 15 bases separating them. The length of the CDR3 is 13 residues. Germline values: CDR1 KGHDR, CDR2 SFDVKD. The CDR3 DNA is TGTGCCACCGTACCCGGGACGGCGTATGGCTACACCTTC. Translation: CATVPGTAYGYTF.

This clonotype was picked up many times. V usage is TRBV10-2 and J usage is TRBJ1-3, with D unclear. Germline CDR1 reads WSHSY; CDR2 reads SAAADI. CDR3 length: 14 residues. V was trimmed by 7 bases and J by 0 bases, leaving 10 bases between them. CDR3 nucleotides: TGCGCCAGCATCGGGTCAAGCTCTGGAAACACCATATATTTT. This gives the protein CASIGSSSGNTIYF.

This clonotype was seen a handful of times. The rearrangement uses TRBV29-1 and TRBJ2-5; 7 bases are a match to TRBD2. Germline assignment: CDR1 SQVTM and CDR2 ANQGSEA. The CDR3 runs 14 residues. Unmatched junction bases numbered 11, after V lost 6 bases and J lost 4 bases. As DNA, the CDR3 is TGCAGCGTGGGTCGGGCAGGGAGGGCAGAGACCCAGTACTTC. Its translation is CSVGRAGRAETQYF.

The table lists this clonotype with many counts. The genes are TRBV6-1 and TRBJ2-5; 8 bases match TRBD2. With V trimmed by 6 bases and J by 3 bases, 6 bases remained unmatched. The CDR3 is made up of 14 amino acids. Germline CDR1 reads MNHNS; CDR2 reads SASEGT. This CDR3 reads CASRTPGGEETQYF. CDR3 bases: TGTGCCAGCAGAACCCCCGGGGGGGAAGAGACCCAGTACTTC.

J is TRBJ1-1 and V is TRBV7-7; no clear D. The germline V gene has CDR1 SSHAT and CDR2 FNYEAQ (reference sequence). Between the trimmed V and J ends, which lost 1 base and 1 base, there was a span of 13 bases. This CDR3 has 16 amino acids. CDR3 sequence reads: CASSLDDGRQNTEAFF. CDR3 in DNA: TGTGCCAGCAGCTTAGATGACGGACGCCAGAACACTGAAGCTTTCTTT.

This chain uses TRBV4-2 with TRBJ2-5; 10 positions match TRBD2. The CDR3 is made up of 15 amino acids. The ends lost 0 bases at V and 5 bases at J; junction bases unmatched: 3. CDR1 and CDR2 (germline): LGHNA, YNFKEQ. CDR3 loop: CASSQEAGGLETQYF. Written as DNA, the CDR3 is TGTGCCAGCAGCCAAGAAGCGGGGGGGTTGGAGACCCAGTACTTC.

The V gene is TRBV24-1, the J gene TRBJ2-1; 10 positions match TRBD1. The CDR3 consists of 16 residues. J gave up 4 bases and V 2 bases, and 4 bases lay outside the gene matches. Germline CDR1 KGHDR, CDR2 SFDVKD. The CDR3 here is CATSDSDRGTYNEQFF. DNA of the CDR3: TGTGCCACCAGTGATTCGGACAGGGGGACTTACAATGAGCAGTTCTTC.

The chain is built from TRBV7-9 and TRBJ2-1; D remains unclear. V was shortened by 1 base and J by 0 bases, with 4 bases between the two germline ends. This CDR3 contains 14 residues. Germline V gene data show CDR1 as SEHNR and CDR2 as FQNEAQ (reference sequence). Written as DNA, the CDR3 is TGTGCCAGCAGCTTAGTTCTCTCCTACAATGAGCAGTTCTTC. Amino acid sequence: CASSLVLSYNEQFF.

This chain links TRBV28 with TRBJ2-4; weak D call: TRBD1 (5 bases). This CDR3 contains 15 residues. The germline V gene encodes CDR1 MDHEN and CDR2 SYDVKM. V dropped 6 bases and J dropped 1 base, with 13 bases sitting between them. The DNA for the CDR3 is TGTGCCAGCAGGGCCACACAGGCGGCCAAAAACATTCAGTACTTC. This encodes CASRATQAAKNIQYF.

In this sample, this clonotype turned up a few times. The gene calls are TRBV10-2 and TRBJ2-1, with TRBD2 matching over 14 bases. After removal of 6 bases from V and 0 bases from J, the junction contained 1 base not matched to a gene. Germline V gene sequence: CDR1 WSHSY, CDR2 SAAADI. This CDR3 contains 16 residues. The CDR3 DNA follows: TGCGCCAGCAGGGGGACTAGCGGGAGCTCCTACAATGAGCAGTTCTTC. Its protein is CASRGTSGSSYNEQFF.

This clonotype was observed many times. The chain employs TRBV20-1 and TRBJ2-1; D gene ambiguous. V lost 5 bases and J lost 4, with 12 bases in between. CDR3 size: 13 residues. Per the germline V gene, CDR1 is DFQATT and CDR2 is SNEGSKA (reference sequence). The CDR3: CSALGPHYNEQFF. Here the CDR3 DNA reads TGCAGTGCTCTTGGTCCGCATTACAATGAGCAGTTCTTC.

The chain is built from TRBV7-9 and TRBJ2-1; 7 nucleotides match TRBD2. This CDR3 spans 13 amino acids. V dropped 6 bases and J dropped 7; count of bases not matched to a gene: 6. Germline assignment: CDR1 SEHNR and CDR2 FQNEAQ (reference sequence). The CDR3: CASSPWGGNEQFF. The CDR3 region has the DNA TGTGCCAGCAGTCCATGGGGGGGGAATGAGCAGTTCTTC.

V and J are TRBV19 and TRBJ1-1; D uncertain. Trimming removed 3 bases from V and 6 bases from J, with 8 bases in between. The germline V gene encodes CDR1 LNHDA and CDR2 SQIVND (reference sequence). The CDR3 runs 12 residues. The CDR3 sequence: CASSIGGAEAFF. Written as DNA, the CDR3 is TGTGCCAGTAGTATTGGCGGGGCTGAAGCTTTCTTT.

The rearrangement links TRBV4-1 to TRBJ1-2; D is unresolved. V gave up 1 base and J gave up 12 bases, with 21 bases separating them. Germline lookup yields CDR1 MGHRA and CDR2 YSYEKL. CDR3 length equals 15 residues. The CDR3 DNA is TGCGCCAGCAGCCAAGTTTATCCGGGTCTGGGAGGCCACACCTTC. It is translated as CASSQVYPGLGGHTF.

The chain has TRBV4-1 and TRBJ2-3; no clear D gene. The CDR3 sequence is 14 residues long. V was cut by 4 bases and J by 7 bases, with 15 bases left in between. Germline CDR1 and CDR2: MGHRA and YSYEKL. The CDR3 region is CASSLKPEKNTQYF. The CDR3 DNA is TGCGCCAGCAGCCTCAAGCCGGAGAAAAATACGCAGTATTTT.